The clone carrying this T cell receptor (beta chain) was detected only a few times. What it recognizes is unknown. This sample is drawn from a study of blood T cells in healthy people across ages. Study-level background: For every two T cells, template switching captured about one barcoded beta molecule.

Study results and caveats: Higher diversity, along with more naive CD4+ cells, distinguished long-lived donors from aged donors. Per million T cells, TCR beta diversity dropped about linearly as age rose. Estimates drawn from one million T cells were deemed to understate diversity.

PCR was performed a second time for about 7 to 11 cycles using a sample-barcoded 5' primer and a J-beta primer mix. TCRdb independently ran MiXCR on the 5' RACE reads; one entry per CDR3 protein. The data show hundreds of thousands of distinct CDR3 sequences, approximately 39% seen once. The germline V gene has CDR1 MNHNY and CDR2 SVGAGI (reference sequence). The length of the CDR3 is 15 residues. V was trimmed by 0 bases and J by 7 bases, leaving 13 bases between them. This TCR was recovered from a woman in her sixties or seventies in good health. Specimen: blood. V gene TRBV6-6 combines with J gene TRBJ1-5; possible D gene TRBD1, 5 bases. CDR3 amino acids: CASSYSMGGRQPQHF. As DNA, the CDR3 is TGTGCCAGCAGTTACTCGATGGGGGGAAGACAGCCCCAGCATTTT.